Below, one T cell receptor (beta chain) is given with its context. Source study methods: How many nucleated cells were present was estimated from reference gene primer amplification. The assay was immunoSEQ multiplex PCR, and TCRdb's table has in-frame clones only and misses some. That table gives V, J and clone size, and the DNA gave D and trimming. The table has about 210,000 clones, 65% to 90% seen once. The sample is drawn from a study of blood T cell repertoires in COVID-19. Participants were aged 18 to 89 years from about 25 US areas. There are 15 residues in the CDR3. Germline assignment: CDR1 SGHNT and CDR2 YYREEE (reference sequence). Losses at the gene ends were 3 bases for V and 4 bases for J; bases not matched to a gene: 9.

The sequence was collected from a woman aged 45-65 years with acute COVID-19. The gene calls are TRBV5-4 and TRBJ2-7; 8 bases are shared with TRBD2. The sequenced material came from PBMCs or T cells enriched from blood (not recorded which). The CDR3 DNA reads TGTGCCAGCAGCTCGCCGGGGGGGGCTAAATACGAGCAGTACTTC. Its protein is CASSSPGGAKYEQYF. Full variable domain (outside the CDR3, taken from reference TRBV5-4 and TRBJ2-7): ETGVTQSPTHLIKTRGQQVTLRCSSQSGHNTVSWYQQALGQGPQFIFQYYREEENGRGNFPPRFSGLQFPNYSSELNVNALELDDSALYLCASSSPGGAKYEQYFGPGTRLTVT.